The 20 T cell receptor beta chains in this list originate from one sample, sequenced in a study of molecular identifiers for immune sequencing clone quantification. TCRdb used MiXCR to reprocess the PCR reads, holding one entry per CDR3 protein. The sample comprises more than 550,000 distinct CDR3 sequences, about 25% of which are singletons, and about 0.84% rests with the top ten. The sequenced sample was naive CD8+ T cells from blood, with Jurkat cell RNA spiked in. Indicated subset: FACS-sorted CD8+CD4-CCR7+CD45RA+ naive T cells. The receptors were sampled from a human donor in good health. Some libraries in this study had Jurkat cell RNA spiked in.

This clonotype has a handful of counts. The chain has TRBV18 and TRBJ2-1; D not resolved. Germline CDR1 is KGHSH and CDR2 is LQKENI. The CDR3 is made up of 14 amino acids. Between the trimmed V and J ends, which lost 0 bases and 4 bases, there was a span of 7 bases. The CDR3 here is CASSPPESYNEQFF. CDR3 DNA sequence: TGTGCCAGCTCACCACCGGAGTCTTACAATGAGCAGTTCTTC.

There are many counts of this clonotype. Germline and junction disagree at one end, which may indicate a read error. V usage is TRBV27 and J usage is TRBJ1-1, with unresolved D. Germline assignment: CDR1 MNHEY and CDR2 SMNVEV (reference sequence). The CDR3 sequence is 9 residues long. CDR3 loop: CASRVAGSF. CDR3 bases: TGTGCCAGCAGGGTTGCCGGATCGTTT.

Many counts were recorded for this clonotype. The rearrangement joins TRBV12-5 to TRBJ2-5; D uncertain. The germline gives CDR1 LGHNT, CDR2 FRNRAP. V lost 1 base, J lost 8 bases, and 5 bases lay in between. This CDR3 is 11 amino acids long. Written as DNA, the CDR3 is TGTGCTAGTGGTTTGGGCCTAACCCAGTACTTC. It encodes CASGLGLTQYF.

There are a few counts of this clonotype. The genes are TRBV14 and TRBJ2-1; 10 bases match TRBD2. The V gene's germline CDR1 is SGHDN and CDR2 FVKESK. The CDR3 sequence is 19 residues long. Trimming removed 0 bases from V and 0 bases from J; junction bases left unmatched: 8. The CDR3 sequence: CASSQEQREGRSSYNEQFF. The DNA of the CDR3 is TGTGCCAGCAGCCAAGAACAGCGGGAGGGCAGGAGCTCCTACAATGAGCAGTTCTTC.

There are many counts of this clonotype. The chain recombines TRBV7-9 with TRBJ1-5, with D uncertain. Trimming removed 3 bases from V and 6 bases from J, with 6 bases in between. This CDR3 is built from 12 residues. Germline V gene sequence: CDR1 SEHNR, CDR2 FQNEAQ (reference sequence). The CDR3 protein is CASSFTGQPQHF. The CDR3 DNA sequence: TGTGCCAGCAGCTTTACTGGTCAGCCCCAGCATTTT.

This clonotype was detected once. A read error may explain this, as a much larger clone is one base away. The chain couples TRBV6-5 to TRBJ2-3, with D perhaps TRBD1 or TRBD2 (6 bases each). The germline V gene has CDR1 MNHEY and CDR2 SVGAGI. Trimming pared 8 bases from V and 3 bases from J, leaving 18 bases between. The CDR3 covers 15 residues. The CDR3 DNA reads TGTGCCAGCGCCTCGGAGGGGGTAGGGACAGATACGCAGTATTTT. Protein product: CASASEGVGTDTQYF.

This clonotype has ten or more counts. The genes are TRBV7-9 and TRBJ2-5, with TRBD2 as a possible D gene (6 bases). Germline values: CDR1 SEHNR, CDR2 FQNEAQ (reference sequence). The CDR3 length is 15 residues. V was shortened by 5 bases and J by 3 bases, with 16 bases between the two germline ends. CDR3 protein: CASSRLAPGEETQYF. The CDR3 region has the DNA TGTGCCAGCAGCCGCCTAGCGCCTGGGGAAGAGACCCAGTACTTC.

The V and J genes are TRBV6-5 and TRBJ1-6; D may be TRBD1 (6 bases). The CDR3 runs to 17 residues. Germline V gene data show CDR1 as MNHEY and CDR2 as SVGAGI. V was cut by 5 bases and J by 8 bases, with 22 bases left in between. CDR3 loop: CASSRDRGQAAYSPLHF. Here the CDR3 DNA reads TGTGCCAGCAGTCGGGACCGGGGGCAGGCGGCCTATTCACCCCTCCACTTT.

CDR3 DNA: TGTGCCACCAGTGAATCTTCGGACAGGAGGAACACCGGGGAGCTGTTTTTT. This translates into CATSESSDRRNTGELFF. The gene calls are TRBV24-1 and TRBJ2-2, with 7 bases identical to TRBD1. Unmatched junction bases numbered 8, after V lost 4 bases and J lost 1 base. Per germline, CDR1 KGHDR and CDR2 SFDVKD. The CDR3 contains 17 residues.

Remarks on this clonotype: A much larger clone lies a single base off, so this may be a read error. The V call is TRBV10-2, the J call TRBJ1-5, with D perhaps TRBD1 (6 bases). This CDR3 contains 14 residues. Germline V lookup: CDR1 WSHSY, CDR2 SAAADI. The CDR3 DNA follows: TGCGCCAGCAGCTCAGGACAGCGGAATCAGCCCCGGCATTTT. Its translation is CASSSGQRNQPRHF.

This CDR3 is CSARELAGVQQYF. The CDR3 DNA reads as TGCAGTGCTAGAGAGCTAGCGGGAGTACAACAGTACTTC. The rearrangement uses TRBV20-1 and TRBJ2-7; 10 positions match TRBD2. The CDR3 runs to 13 residues. With 0 bases clipped from V and 10 bases from J, the junction kept 6 bases outside the gene matches. Germline assignment: CDR1 DFQATT and CDR2 SNEGSKA (reference sequence).

V and J are TRBV7-2 and TRBJ2-1; TRBD2 agrees at 8 bases. V trimming: 1 base; J trimming: 7 bases; junction bases outside the gene matches: 9. The CDR3 length is 16 residues. Germline-derived CDR1 and CDR2 are SGHTA and FQGNSA. This CDR3 is CASSLVGLAGWNEQFF. The CDR3 region has the DNA TGTGCCAGCAGCTTAGTAGGGCTAGCGGGTTGGAATGAGCAGTTCTTC.

This clonotype showed up many times. The rearrangement links TRBV30 to TRBJ2-7; 7 bases agree with TRBD2. V lost 3 bases to trimming and J lost 3 bases; unmatched junction nucleotides: 17. The CDR3 is 17 residues long. Germline CDR1 is GTSNPN and CDR2 is SVGIG (reference sequence). The CDR3 loop is CAWSGLPRGSTIYEQYF. CDR3 nucleotides: TGTGCCTGGAGCGGACTTCCGCGCGGGAGTACCATCTACGAGCAGTACTTC.

This clonotype showed up just a few times. The rearrangement joins TRBV9 to TRBJ2-3, with 11 bases that match TRBD2. The germline V gene has CDR1 SGDLS and CDR2 YYNGEE. V dropped 8 bases and J dropped 1; count of bases not matched to a gene: 0. The CDR3 is 13 residues long. The CDR3 region has the DNA TGTGCCAGACTAGCGGGGGGCACAGATACGCAGTATTTT. Its protein product is CARLAGGTDTQYF.

This chain links TRBV28 with TRBJ2-3; 9 bases fit TRBD2. Germline CDR1 and CDR2: MDHEN and SYDVKM. The CDR3 is 16 amino acids. The CDR3 DNA follows: TGTACCGGCAGTTTGGGGGCTAGCGGGATCACAGATACGCAGTATTTT. Translation: CTGSLGASGITDTQYF.

This clonotype occurred a few times. The chain couples TRBV7-9 to TRBJ2-2, with TRBD1 identical over 7 bases. CDR1 and CDR2 from the germline V gene are SEHNR and FQNEAQ (reference sequence). The CDR3 consists of 16 residues. V dropped 5 bases and J dropped 1; count of bases not matched to a gene: 7. In DNA, the CDR3 is TGTGCCAGCAGCCTGATTACAGGGGAGAACACCGGGGAGCTGTTTTTT. This encodes CASSLITGENTGELFF. Combining the CDR3 with reference TRBV7-9 and TRBJ2-2 gives the whole variable domain DTGVSQNPRHKITKRGQNVTFRCDPISEHNRLYWYRQTLGQGPEFLTYFQNEAQLEKSRLLSDRFSAERPKGSFSTLEIQRTEQGDSAMYLCASSLITGENTGELFFGEGSRLTVL.

The table lists this clonotype with a few counts. The genes are TRBV4-1 and TRBJ2-3; TRBD2 might be the D (5 bases). The germline gives CDR1 MGHRA, CDR2 YSYEKL. The CDR3 covers 15 residues. Trimming removed 1 base at V and 0 bases at J, with 8 bases between. CDR3 amino acids: CASSQVGVSTDTQYF. As DNA, the CDR3 is TGCGCCAGCAGCCAAGTGGGAGTAAGCACAGATACGCAGTATTTT.

This clonotype was seen at least ten times. The gene calls are TRBV6-6 and TRBJ2-1; a weak D match, TRBD1 (6 bases). CDR3 size: 15 residues. Germline lookup yields CDR1 MNHNY and CDR2 SVGAGI (reference sequence). Trimming stripped 7 bases from V and 7 bases from J, with 20 bases between. This CDR3 reads CASTHLGGRVNEQFF. CDR3 DNA: TGTGCCAGCACCCACCTAGGGGGTCGGGTTAATGAGCAGTTCTTC.

The chain joins TRBV2 to TRBJ2-7; D is perhaps TRBD1 or TRBD2 (5 bases each). Germline lookup yields CDR1 SNHLY and CDR2 FYNNEI. The V end was cut by 10 bases, the J end by 0 bases, with 22 bases between. The CDR3 contains 16 residues. CDR3 bases: TGTGCCATCACGGACCGACCGGGACCAAGCTCCTACGAGCAGTACTTC. Translation gives CAITDRPGPSSYEQYF.

This clonotype was detected only a few times. The chain has TRBV27 and TRBJ1-1; D may be TRBD1 (5 bases). The CDR3 is 15 amino acids. The germline V gene has CDR1 MNHEY and CDR2 SMNVEV (reference sequence). The V gene lost 2 bases and the J gene lost 7 bases, with 17 bases spanning the gap. The CDR3 region is CASSLLVGAADEAFF. CDR3 DNA sequence: TGTGCCAGCAGTTTACTCGTAGGGGCTGCGGATGAAGCTTTCTTT.